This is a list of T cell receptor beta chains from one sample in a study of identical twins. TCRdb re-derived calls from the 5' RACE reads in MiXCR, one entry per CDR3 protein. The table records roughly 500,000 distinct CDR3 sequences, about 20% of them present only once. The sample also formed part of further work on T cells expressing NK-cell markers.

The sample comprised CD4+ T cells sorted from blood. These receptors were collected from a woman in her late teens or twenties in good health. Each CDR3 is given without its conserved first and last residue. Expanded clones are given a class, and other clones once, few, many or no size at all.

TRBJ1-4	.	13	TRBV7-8	ASSLRTGANEKLF
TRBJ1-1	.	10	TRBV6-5	ASSRRRTEAF
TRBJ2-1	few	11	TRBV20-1	SARHDYRHEQF
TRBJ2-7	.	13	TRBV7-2	ASSQGPGTNYEQY
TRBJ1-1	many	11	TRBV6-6	ASTKAGATEAF
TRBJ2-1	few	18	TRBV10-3	AISEPQTSGGPSPRNEQF
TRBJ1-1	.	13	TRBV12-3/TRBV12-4	ASSSEGMRATEAF
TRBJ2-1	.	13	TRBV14	ASSPSGSRINEQF
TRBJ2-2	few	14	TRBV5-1	ASSLALLANTGELF
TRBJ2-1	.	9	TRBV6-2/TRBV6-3	ATKRGDSKF
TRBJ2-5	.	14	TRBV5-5	ASSFGLAAWGETQY
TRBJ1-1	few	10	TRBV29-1	SVESQAAGAF
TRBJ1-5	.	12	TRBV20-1	SVASLYSNQPQH
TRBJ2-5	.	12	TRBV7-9	ASSLFGAGETQY
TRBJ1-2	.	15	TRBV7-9	ASSLARDRGFFHGYT
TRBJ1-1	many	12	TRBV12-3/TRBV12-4	ASGNQGAGTEAF
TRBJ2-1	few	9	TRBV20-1	SASPAWEQF
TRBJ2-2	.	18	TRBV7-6	ASSLALGLAGGQNTGELF
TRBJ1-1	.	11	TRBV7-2	ASSSKLNTEAF
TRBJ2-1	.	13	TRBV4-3	ASSPGQGPHNEQF
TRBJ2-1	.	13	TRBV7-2	ASSLARGRDNEQF
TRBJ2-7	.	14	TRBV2	ASSESRSVFAYEQY
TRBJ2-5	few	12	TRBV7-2	ASSFSSRQETQY
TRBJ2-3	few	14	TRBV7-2	ASSLAPRESTDTQY
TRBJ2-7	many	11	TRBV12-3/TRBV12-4	ASSLGQYYEQY
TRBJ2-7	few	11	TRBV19	ASTGLDSYEQY
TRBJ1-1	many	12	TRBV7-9	ASSARAWDTEAF
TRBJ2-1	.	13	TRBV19	ASSAAGLAVNEQF
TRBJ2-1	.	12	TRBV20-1	SATKGLAGHEQF
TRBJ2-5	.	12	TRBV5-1	ASSLGVSGETQY
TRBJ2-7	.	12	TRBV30	AWSVSGWVSEQY
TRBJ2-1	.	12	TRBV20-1	SASPSGRSGEQF
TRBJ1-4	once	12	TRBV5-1	ASSSSGGGEKLF
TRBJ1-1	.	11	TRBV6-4	ASSADRGTEAF
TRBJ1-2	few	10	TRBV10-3	AISGGVYGYT
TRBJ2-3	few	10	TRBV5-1	ASSLTGWPQY
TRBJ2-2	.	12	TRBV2	ASSKQTNTGELF
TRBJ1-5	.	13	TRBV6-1	ASRKRGISNQPQH